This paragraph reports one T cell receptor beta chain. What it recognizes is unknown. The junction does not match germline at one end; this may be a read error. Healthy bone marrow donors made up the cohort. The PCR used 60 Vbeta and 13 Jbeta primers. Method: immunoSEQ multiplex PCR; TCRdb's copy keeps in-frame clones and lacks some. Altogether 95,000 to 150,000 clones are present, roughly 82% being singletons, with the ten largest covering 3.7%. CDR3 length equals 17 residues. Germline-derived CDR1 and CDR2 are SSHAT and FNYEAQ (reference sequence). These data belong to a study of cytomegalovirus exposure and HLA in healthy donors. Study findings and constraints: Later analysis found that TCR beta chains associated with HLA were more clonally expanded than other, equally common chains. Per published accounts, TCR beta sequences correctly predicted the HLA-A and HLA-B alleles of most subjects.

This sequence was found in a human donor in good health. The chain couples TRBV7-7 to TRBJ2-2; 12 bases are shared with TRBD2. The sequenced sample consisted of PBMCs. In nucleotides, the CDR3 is TGTGCTAGCAGCTTAGGGCTAGCGGGAGGGCCTGGCGGGGAGCTGTTTTTT. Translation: CASSLGLAGGPGGELFF.